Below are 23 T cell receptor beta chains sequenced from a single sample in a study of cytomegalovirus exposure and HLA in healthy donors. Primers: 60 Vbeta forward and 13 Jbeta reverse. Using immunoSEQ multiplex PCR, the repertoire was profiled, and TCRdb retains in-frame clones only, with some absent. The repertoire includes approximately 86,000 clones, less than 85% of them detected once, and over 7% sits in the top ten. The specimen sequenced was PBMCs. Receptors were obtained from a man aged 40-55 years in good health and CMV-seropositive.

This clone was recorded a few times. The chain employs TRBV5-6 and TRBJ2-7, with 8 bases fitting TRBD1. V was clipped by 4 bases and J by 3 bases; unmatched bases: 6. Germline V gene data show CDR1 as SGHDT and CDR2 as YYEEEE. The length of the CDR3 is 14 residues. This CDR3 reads CASSAGGAIYEQYF. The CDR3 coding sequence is TGTGCCAGCAGCGCAGGGGGCGCAATCTACGAGCAGTACTTC.

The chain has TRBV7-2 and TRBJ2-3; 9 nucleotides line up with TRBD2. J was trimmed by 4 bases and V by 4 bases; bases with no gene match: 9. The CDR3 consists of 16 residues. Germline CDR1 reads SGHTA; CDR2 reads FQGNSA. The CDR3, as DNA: TGTGCCAGCAGCTGGGGCGGCGGGGGGGCCGCAGATACGCAGTATTTT. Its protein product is CASSWGGGGAADTQYF.

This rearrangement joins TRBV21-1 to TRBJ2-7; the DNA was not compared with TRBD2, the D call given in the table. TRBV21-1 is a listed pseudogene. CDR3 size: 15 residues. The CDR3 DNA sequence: TGTGCCAGCAGCAAAATCGGCGGGGGGGCGCACGAGCAGTACTTC. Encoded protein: CASSKIGGGAHEQYF.

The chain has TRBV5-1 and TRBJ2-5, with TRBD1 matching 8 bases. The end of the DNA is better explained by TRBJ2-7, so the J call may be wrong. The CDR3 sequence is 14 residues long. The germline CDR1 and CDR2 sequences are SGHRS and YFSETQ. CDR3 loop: CASSFGTGVYEQYF. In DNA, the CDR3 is TGCGCCAGCAGCTTTGGGACAGGTGTCTACGAGCAGTACTTC.

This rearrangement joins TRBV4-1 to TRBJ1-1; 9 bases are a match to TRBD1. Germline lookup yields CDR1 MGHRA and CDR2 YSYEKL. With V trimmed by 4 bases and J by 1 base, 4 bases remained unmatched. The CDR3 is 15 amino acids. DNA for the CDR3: TGCGCCAGCAGCCTAGGACAGGGGAAGAACACTGAAGCTTTCTTT. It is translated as CASSLGQGKNTEAFF.

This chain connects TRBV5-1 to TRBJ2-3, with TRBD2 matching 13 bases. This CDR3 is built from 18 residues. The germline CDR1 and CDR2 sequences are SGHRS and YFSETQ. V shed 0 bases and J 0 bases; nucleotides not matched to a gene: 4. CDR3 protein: CASSLGLAGGLSTDTQYF. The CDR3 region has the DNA TGCGCCAGCAGCTTGGGACTAGCGGGGGGCCTTAGCACAGATACGCAGTATTTT.

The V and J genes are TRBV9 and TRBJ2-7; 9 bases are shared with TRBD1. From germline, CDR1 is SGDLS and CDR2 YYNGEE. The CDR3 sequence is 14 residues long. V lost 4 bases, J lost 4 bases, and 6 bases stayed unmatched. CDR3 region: CASSPGQGGYEQYF. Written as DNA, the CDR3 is TGTGCCAGCAGCCCGGGACAGGGTGGGTACGAGCAGTACTTC.

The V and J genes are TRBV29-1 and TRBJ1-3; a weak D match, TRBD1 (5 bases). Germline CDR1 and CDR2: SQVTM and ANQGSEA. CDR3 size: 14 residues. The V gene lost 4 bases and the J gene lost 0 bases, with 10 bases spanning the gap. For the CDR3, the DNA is TGCAGCGTTGGGATGACAGCCTCTGGAAACACCATATATTTT. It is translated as CSVGMTASGNTIYF.

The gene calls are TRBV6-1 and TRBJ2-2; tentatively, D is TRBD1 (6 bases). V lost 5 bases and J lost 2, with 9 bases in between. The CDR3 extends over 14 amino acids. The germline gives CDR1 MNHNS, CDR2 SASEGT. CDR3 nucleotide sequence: TGTGCCAGCAGTCGGGACATAAACACCGGGGAGCTGTTTTTT. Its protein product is CASSRDINTGELFF.

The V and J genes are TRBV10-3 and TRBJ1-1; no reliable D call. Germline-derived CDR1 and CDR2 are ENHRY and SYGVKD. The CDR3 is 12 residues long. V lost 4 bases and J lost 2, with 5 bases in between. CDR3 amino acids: CAISALNTEAFF. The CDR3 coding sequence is TGTGCCATCAGTGCTCTTAACACTGAAGCTTTCTTT.

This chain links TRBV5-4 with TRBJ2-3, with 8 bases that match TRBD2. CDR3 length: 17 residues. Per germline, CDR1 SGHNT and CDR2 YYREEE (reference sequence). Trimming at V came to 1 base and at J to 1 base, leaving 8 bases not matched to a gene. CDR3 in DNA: TGTGCCAGCAGCTTGAAGAAGCGGGGGATGGGCACAGATACGCAGTATTTT. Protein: CASSLKKRGMGTDTQYF.

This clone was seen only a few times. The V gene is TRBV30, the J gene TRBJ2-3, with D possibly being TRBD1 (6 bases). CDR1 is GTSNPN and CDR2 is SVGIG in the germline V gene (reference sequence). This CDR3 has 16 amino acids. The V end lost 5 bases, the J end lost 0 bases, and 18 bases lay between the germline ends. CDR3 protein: CAWAKGDISSTDTQYF. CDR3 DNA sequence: TGTGCCTGGGCAAAGGGGGACATTTCTAGCACAGATACGCAGTATTTT. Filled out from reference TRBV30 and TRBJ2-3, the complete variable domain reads SQTIHQWPATLVQPVGSPLSLECTVEGTSNPNLYWYRQAAGRGLQLLFYSVGIGQISSEVPQNLSASRPQDRQFILSSKKLLLSDSGFYLCAWAKGDISSTDTQYFGPGTRLTVL.

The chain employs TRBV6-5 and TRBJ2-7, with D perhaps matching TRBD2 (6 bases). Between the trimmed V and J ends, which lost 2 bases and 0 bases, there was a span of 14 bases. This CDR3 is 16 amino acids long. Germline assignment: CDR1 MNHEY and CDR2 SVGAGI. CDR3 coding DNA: TGTGCCAGCAGTTACATTTCGAACGGGGGCTCCTACGAGCAGTACTTC. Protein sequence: CASSYISNGGSYEQYF.

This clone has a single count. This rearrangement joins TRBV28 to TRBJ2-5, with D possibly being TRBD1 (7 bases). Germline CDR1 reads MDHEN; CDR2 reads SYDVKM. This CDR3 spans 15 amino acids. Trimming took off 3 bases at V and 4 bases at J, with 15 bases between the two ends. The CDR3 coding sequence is TGTGCCAGCAGTTTGAGGGGGCTGGGAGGAGAGACCCAGTACTTC. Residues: CASSLRGLGGETQYF.

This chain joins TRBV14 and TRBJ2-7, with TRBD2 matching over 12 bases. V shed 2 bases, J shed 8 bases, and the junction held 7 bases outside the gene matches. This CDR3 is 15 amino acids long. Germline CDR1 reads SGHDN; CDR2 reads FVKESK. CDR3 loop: CASSQTSGRWGKQYF. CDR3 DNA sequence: TGTGCCAGCAGCCAAACTAGCGGGAGGTGGGGTAAGCAGTACTTC.

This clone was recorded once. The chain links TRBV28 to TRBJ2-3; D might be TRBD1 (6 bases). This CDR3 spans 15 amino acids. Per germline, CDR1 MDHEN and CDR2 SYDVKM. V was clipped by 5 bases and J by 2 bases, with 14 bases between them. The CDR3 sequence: CASSLPGQATDTQYF. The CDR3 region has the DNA TGTGCCAGCAGTCTCCCGGGACAAGCCACAGATACGCAGTATTTT. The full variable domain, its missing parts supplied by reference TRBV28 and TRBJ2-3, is DVKVTQSSRYLVKRTGEKVFLECVQDMDHENMFWYRQDPGLGLRLIYFSYDVKMKEKGDIPEGYSVSREKKERFSLILESASTNQTSMYLCASSLPGQATDTQYFGPGTRLTVL.

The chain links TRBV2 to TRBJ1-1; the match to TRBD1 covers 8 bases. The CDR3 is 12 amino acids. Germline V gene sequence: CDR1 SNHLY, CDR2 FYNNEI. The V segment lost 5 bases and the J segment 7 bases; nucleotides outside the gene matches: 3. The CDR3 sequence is CASSRTGYEAFF. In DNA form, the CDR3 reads TGTGCCAGCAGTCGGACAGGGTATGAAGCTTTCTTT.

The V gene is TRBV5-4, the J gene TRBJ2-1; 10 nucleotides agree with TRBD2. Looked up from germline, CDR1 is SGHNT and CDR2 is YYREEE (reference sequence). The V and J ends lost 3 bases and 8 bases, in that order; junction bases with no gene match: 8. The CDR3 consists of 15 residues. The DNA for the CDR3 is TGTGCCAGCAGCTCACGGGCTAGCGGGAGCCATGAGCAGTTCTTC. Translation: CASSSRASGSHEQFF.

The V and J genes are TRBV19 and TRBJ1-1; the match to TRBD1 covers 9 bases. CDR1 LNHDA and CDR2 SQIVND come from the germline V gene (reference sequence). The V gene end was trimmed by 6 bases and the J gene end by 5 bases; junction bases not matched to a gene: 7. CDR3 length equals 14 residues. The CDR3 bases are TGTGCCAGTAGAACAGGGGGCGAAGGGACTGAAGCTTTCTTT. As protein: CASRTGGEGTEAFF.

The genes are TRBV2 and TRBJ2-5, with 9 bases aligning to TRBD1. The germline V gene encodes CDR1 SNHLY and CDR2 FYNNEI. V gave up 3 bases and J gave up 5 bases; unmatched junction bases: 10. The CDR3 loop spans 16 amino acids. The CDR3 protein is CASSEGLTGGAETQYF. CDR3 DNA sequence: TGTGCCAGCAGTGAGGGTCTAACAGGGGGCGCCGAGACCCAGTACTTC.

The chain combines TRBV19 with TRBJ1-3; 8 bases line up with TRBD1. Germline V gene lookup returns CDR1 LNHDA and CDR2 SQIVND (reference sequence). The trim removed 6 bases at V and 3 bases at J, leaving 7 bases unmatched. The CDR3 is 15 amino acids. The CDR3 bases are TGTGCCAGTAGGCGTGACAGGGGCGGTGGAAACACCATATATTTT. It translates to CASRRDRGGGNTIYF.

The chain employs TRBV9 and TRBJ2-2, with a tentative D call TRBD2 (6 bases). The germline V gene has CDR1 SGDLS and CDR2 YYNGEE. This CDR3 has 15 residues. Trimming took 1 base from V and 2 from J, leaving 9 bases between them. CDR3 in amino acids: CASSVLGTNTGELFF. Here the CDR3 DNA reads TGTGCCAGCAGCGTACTCGGGACTAACACCGGGGAGCTGTTTTTT.

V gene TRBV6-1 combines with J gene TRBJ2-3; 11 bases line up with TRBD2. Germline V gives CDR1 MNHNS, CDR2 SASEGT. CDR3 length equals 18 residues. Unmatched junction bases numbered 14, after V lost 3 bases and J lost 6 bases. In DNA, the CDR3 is TGTGCCAGCAGTGATTCCCGGCTAGCGGGAGGTTTTGGTGATACGCAGTATTTT. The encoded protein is CASSDSRLAGGFGDTQYF.